Listed below are T cell receptor beta chains from one sample, sequenced in a study of CD8+CD57+ T cells in acquired aplastic anemia. TCRdb itself ran the reads through MiXCR, one entry per CDR3 protein. The sample has around 400,000 distinct CDR3 sequences, 55% to 70% seen once. The specimen was sorted CD4+, CD8+, or CD8+CD57+ T cells (not recorded which) from PBMCs. These receptors came from a human donor in good health, serving as a control. The CDR3 runs from the conserved cysteine through the conserved F or W. The order of the fields is clone size, V gene, D gene, J gene, CDR3 DNA, CDR3 protein. The D gene is left open where the match is weak. Size is omitted from some rows. Given values are once, few, many or a class for expanded clones.

-	TRBV19	-	TRBJ1-2	TGTGCCAGTAGTATTAAGGGTGGCTTGCTTAACTATGGCTACACCTTC	CASSIKGGLLNYGYTF
-	TRBV7-3	-	TRBJ2-2	TGTGCCAGCAGCTTAGACAGAACGAGCTCCTACGAGCAGTTTTTT	CASSLDRTSSYEQFF
many	TRBV7-2	-	TRBJ1-2	TGTGCCAGCAGCCAAGGGTTTGTCTACTCTAACTATGGCTACACCTTC	CASSQGFVYSNYGYTF
-	TRBV7-7	-	TRBJ2-7	TGTGCCAGCAGCGCCCTCGGGGCGACGGGAGACCAGTACTACTTC	CASSALGATGDQYYF
many	TRBV10-3	TRBD1	TRBJ1-1	TGTGCCATCGGAGGGGGCATGAACACTGAAGCTTTCTTT	CAIGGGMNTEAFF
-	TRBV20-1	-	TRBJ2-7	-	CSVMATPSVPYEQYF
-	TRBV7-8	-	TRBJ1-5	TGTGCCAGCAGCGCAGGCTATAGCAATCGACCCAAGCATTTT	CASSAGYSNRPKHF
-	TRBV7-3	-	TRBJ2-7	TGTGCCAGCTGCGGGGCCCCACTTACCTACGAGCAGGACTTC	CASCGAPLTYEQDF
few	TRBV19	-	TRBJ1-1	TGTGCCAGTAGTATCCTCTTGAACACTGAAGCTTTCTTT	CASSILLNTEAFF
-	TRBV11-1	-	TRBJ1-1	TGTGCCAGCAGCTTAGACAGGGCCTGGAACACTGAAGCTTTCTTT	CASSLDRAWNTEAFF
many	TRBV20-1	-	TRBJ1-5	TGCAGTGCTCTGGAAGATAGCAATCAGCCCCAGCATTTT	CSALEDSNQPQHF
-	TRBV20-1	TRBD2	TRBJ2-1	TGCAGTGCTAGATCTAGCGGGAGCTGGAGTGAGCAGTTCTTC	CSARSSGSWSEQFF
many	TRBV12-3/TRBV12-4	TRBD1	TRBJ1-1	TGTGCCAGCAAGGAGTGGGGGAGGACAGGGAACACTGAAGCTTTCTTT	CASKEWGRTGNTEAFF
-	TRBV7-8	TRBD1	TRBJ1-2	TGTGCCAGCAGCTTATTGGACAGGTTGAACACCGGGGAGGGCTACACCTTC	CASSLLDRLNTGEGYTF
-	TRBV9	-	TRBJ2-3	TGTGCCAGCAGCGATAGGACGACGGGAAATTCACCCCCGCAGTATTTT	CASSDRTTGNSPPQYF
-	TRBV5-1	-	TRBJ1-5	TGCGCCAGCAGCTTACAGGGCTATCACCCCCAGCATTTT	CASSLQGYHPQHF
few	TRBV12-3/TRBV12-4	-	TRBJ2-1	TGTGCCAGCAGTTTAGGGTCGGGGATCTACAATGAGCAGTTCTTC	CASSLGSGIYNEQFF
-	TRBV5-1	-	TRBJ2-7	TGCGCCAGGAGCATCAGGGCGAGAGCGATTATGCAGTACTTC	CARSIRARAIMQYF
-	TRBV7-3	-	TRBJ1-6	TGTGCCAGCAGCACCGGACGGAGCTATAATTCACCCCTCCACTTT	CASSTGRSYNSPLHF
many	TRBV4-2	TRBD2	TRBJ2-7	TGTGCCAGCAGCCAAGCAAGCGGGGGGGCAGCCTACGAGCAGTACTTC	CASSQASGGAAYEQYF
-	TRBV7-6	TRBD2	TRBJ2-1	TGTGCCAGCAGCCAACTAGCGGGGGGTGTCTACAATGAGCAGTTCTTC	CASSQLAGGVYNEQFF
-	TRBV2	-	TRBJ1-6	TGTGCCAGCGTCCCGGACGGATATAATTCACCCCTCCACTTT	CASVPDGYNSPLHF
once	TRBV5-8	TRBD1	TRBJ2-5	TGCGCCAGCAGCCCGGGAAAGGGGGCAGGGGAGACCCAGTACTTC	CASSPGKGAGETQYF
-	TRBV9	-	TRBJ2-7	TGTGCCAGCAGCGGCAACCAGGGGGGGAACGACAAGCAGTACTTC	CASSGNQGGNDKQYF
many	TRBV20-1	TRBD1	TRBJ1-5	TGCAGTGCCAGACAGGGTAGCAATCAGCCCCAGCATTTT	CSARQGSNQPQHF